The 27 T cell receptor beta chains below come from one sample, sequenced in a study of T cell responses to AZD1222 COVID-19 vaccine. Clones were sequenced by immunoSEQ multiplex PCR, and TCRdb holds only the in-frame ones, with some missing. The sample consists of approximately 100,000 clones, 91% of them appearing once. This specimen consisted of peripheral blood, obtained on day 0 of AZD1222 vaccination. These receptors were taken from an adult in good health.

The CDR3 bases are TGTGCCAGCAGGCCCGACAGGGGGAATCAGCCCCAGCATTTT. Encoded protein: CASRPDRGNQPQHF. This rearrangement joins TRBV6-5 to TRBJ1-5; 9 bases match TRBD1. This CDR3 is built from 14 residues. The germline gives CDR1 MNHEY, CDR2 SVGAGI. Trimming at V came to 6 bases and at J to 4 bases, leaving 4 bases not matched to a gene.

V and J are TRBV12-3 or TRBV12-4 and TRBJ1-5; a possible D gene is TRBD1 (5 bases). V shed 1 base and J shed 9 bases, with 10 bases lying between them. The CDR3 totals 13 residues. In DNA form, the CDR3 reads TGTGCCAGCAGTTTAGAGGGGTCATGGCCCCAGCATTTT. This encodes CASSLEGSWPQHF.

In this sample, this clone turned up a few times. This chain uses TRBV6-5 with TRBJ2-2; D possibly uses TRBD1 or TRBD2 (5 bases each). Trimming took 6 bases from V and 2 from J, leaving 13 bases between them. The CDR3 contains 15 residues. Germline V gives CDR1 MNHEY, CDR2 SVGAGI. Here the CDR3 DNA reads TGTGCCAGCAGGCCCCCCGGGACCAACACCGGGGAGCTGTTTTTT. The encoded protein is CASRPPGTNTGELFF.

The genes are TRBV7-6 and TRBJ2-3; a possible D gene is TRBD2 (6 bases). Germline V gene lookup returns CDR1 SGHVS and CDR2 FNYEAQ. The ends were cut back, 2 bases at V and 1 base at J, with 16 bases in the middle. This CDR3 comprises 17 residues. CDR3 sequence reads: CASSLFSGLRGTDTQYF. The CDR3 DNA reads TGTGCCAGCAGCTTATTTTCGGGACTCAGGGGCACAGATACGCAGTATTTT.

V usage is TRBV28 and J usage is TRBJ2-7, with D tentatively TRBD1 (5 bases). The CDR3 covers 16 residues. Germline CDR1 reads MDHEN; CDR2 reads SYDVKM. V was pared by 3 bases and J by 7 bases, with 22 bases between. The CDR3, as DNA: TGTGCCAGCAGTTTCGGGTATTGGGGCCTGCCGAGAGAGCAGTACTTC. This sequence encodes CASSFGYWGLPREQYF.

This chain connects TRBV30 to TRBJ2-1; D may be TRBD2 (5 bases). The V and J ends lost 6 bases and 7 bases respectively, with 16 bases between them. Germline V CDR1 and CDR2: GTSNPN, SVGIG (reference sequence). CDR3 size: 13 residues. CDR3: CACNAGLRNEQFF. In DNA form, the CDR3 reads TGTGCCTGCAACGCGGGTTTGAGGAATGAGCAGTTCTTC.

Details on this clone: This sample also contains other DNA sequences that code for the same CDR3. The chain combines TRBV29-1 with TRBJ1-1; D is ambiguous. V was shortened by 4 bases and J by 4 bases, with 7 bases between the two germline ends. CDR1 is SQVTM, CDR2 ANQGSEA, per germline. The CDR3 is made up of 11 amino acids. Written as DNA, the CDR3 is TGCAGCGTTGCCAGGAGCACTGAAGCTTTCTTT. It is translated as CSVARSTEAFF.

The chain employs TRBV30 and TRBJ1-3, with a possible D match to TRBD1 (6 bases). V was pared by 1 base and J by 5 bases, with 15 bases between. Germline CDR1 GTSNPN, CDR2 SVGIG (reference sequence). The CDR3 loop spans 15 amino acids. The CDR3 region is CAWSAPARDRNTIYF. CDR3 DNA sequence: TGTGCCTGGAGTGCCCCGGCCAGGGACAGAAACACCATATATTTT.

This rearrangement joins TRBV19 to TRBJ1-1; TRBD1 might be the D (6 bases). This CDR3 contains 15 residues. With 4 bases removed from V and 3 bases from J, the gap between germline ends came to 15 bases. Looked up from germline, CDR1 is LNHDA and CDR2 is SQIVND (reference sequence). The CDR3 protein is CASSKNTGLYTEAFF. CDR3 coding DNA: TGTGCCAGTAGTAAAAATACAGGGTTGTACACTGAAGCTTTCTTT.

The CDR3 is CASSLIHPGVSNQPQHF. The CDR3 DNA reads TGTGCCAGCAGTCTTATTCATCCAGGGGTTAGCAATCAGCCCCAGCATTTT. The V call is TRBV27, the J call TRBJ1-5, with D perhaps TRBD1 (6 bases). The CDR3 has 17 amino acids. CDR1 is MNHEY and CDR2 is SMNVEV in the germline V gene (reference sequence). The ends were cut back, 5 bases at V and 0 bases at J, with 17 bases in the middle.

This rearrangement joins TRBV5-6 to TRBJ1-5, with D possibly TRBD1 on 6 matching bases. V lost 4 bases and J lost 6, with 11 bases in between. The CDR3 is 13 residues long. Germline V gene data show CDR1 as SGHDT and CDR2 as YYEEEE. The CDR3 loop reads CASSIQGSQPQHF. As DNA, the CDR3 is TGTGCCAGCAGCATACAGGGTTCTCAGCCCCAGCATTTT.

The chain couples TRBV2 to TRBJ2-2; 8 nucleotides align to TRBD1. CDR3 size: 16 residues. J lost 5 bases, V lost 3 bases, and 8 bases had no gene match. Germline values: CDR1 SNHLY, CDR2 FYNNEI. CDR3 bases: TGTGCCAGCAGTGAGGAGTGGCAGGGGGCGACCGGGGAGCTGTTTTTT. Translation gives CASSEEWQGATGELFF.

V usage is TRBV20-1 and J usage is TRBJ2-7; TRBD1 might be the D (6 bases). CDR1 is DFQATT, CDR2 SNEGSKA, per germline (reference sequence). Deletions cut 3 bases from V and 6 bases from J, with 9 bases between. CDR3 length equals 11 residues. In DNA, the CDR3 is TGCAGTGCTAGTACCAGGGGCGAGCAGTACTTC. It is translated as CSASTRGEQYF.

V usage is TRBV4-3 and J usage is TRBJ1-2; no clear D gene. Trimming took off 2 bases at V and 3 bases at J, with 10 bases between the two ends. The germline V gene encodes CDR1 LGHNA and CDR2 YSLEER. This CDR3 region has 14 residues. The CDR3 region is CASSQLGLDYGYTF. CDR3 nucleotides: TGCGCCAGCAGCCAACTCGGTTTGGACTATGGCTACACCTTC.

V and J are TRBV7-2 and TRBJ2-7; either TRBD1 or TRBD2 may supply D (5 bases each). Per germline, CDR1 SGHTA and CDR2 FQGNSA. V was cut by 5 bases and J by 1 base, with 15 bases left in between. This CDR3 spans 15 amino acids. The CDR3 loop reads CASSRWGRQSYEQYF. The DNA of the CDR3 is TGTGCCAGCAGCCGCTGGGGACGACAATCCTACGAGCAGTACTTC.

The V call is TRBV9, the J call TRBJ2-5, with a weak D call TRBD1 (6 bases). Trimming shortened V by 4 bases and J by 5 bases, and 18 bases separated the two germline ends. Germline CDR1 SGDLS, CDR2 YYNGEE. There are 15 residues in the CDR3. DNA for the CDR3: TGTGCCAGCAGCCCCCCGACAGAAAGGGGGGAGACCCAGTACTTC. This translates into CASSPPTERGETQYF.

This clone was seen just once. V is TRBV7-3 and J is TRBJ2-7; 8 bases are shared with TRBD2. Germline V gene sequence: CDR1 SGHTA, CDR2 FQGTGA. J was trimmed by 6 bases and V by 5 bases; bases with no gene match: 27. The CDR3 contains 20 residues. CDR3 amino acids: CASSRACAGGRKLRASEQYF. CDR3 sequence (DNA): TGTGCCAGCAGCCGGGCCTGTGCGGGAGGTCGGAAACTCCGGGCCTCCGAGCAGTACTTC. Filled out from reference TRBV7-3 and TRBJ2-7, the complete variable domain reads GAGVSQTPSNKVTEKGKYVELRCDPISGHTALYWYRQSLGQGPEFLIYFQGTGAADDSGLPNDRFFAVRPEGSVSTLKIQRTERGDSAVYLCASSRACAGGRKLRASEQYFGPGTRLTVT.

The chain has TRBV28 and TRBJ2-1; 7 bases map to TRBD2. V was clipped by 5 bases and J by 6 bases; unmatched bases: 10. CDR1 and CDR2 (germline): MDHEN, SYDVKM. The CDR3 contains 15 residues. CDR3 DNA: TGTGCCAGCAGTATACTCCTAGCGGCCCTCAATGAGCAGTTCTTC. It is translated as CASSILLAALNEQFF.

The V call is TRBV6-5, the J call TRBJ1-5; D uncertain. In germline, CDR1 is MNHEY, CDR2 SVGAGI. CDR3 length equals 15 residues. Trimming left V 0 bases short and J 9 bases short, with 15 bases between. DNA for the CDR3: TGTGCCAGCAGTTACTCTCGACCCGACCTAACGCCCCAGCATTTT. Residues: CASSYSRPDLTPQHF.

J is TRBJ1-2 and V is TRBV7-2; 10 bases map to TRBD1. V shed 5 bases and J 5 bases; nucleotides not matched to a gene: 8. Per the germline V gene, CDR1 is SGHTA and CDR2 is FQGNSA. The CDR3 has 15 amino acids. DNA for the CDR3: TGTGCCAGCAGCCTCCAGACAGGGGGCGTATATGGCTACACCTTC. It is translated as CASSLQTGGVYGYTF. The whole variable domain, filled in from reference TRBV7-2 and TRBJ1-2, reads GAGVSQSPSNKVTEKGKDVELRCDPISGHTALYWYRQSLGQGLEFLIYFQGNSAPDKSGLPSDRFSAERTGGSVSTLTIQRTQQEDSAVYLCASSLQTGGVYGYTFGSGTRLTVV.

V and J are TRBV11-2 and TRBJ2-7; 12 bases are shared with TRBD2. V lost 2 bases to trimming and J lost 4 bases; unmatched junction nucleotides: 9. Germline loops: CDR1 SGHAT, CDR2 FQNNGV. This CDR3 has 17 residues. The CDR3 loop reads CASSLSLAGGPRYEQYF. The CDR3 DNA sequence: TGTGCCAGCAGCTTAAGTCTAGCGGGAGGGCCTCGATACGAGCAGTACTTC. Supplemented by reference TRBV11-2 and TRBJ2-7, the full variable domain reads EAGVAQSPRYKIIEKRQSVAFWCNPISGHATLYWYQQILGQGPKLLIQFQNNGVVDDSQLPKDRFSAERLKGVDSTLKIQPAKLEDSAVYLCASSLSLAGGPRYEQYFGPGTRLTVT.

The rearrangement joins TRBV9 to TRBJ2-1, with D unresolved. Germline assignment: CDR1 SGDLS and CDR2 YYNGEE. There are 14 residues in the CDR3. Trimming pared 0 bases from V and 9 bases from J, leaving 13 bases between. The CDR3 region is CASSVDGTSSEQFF. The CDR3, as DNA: TGTGCCAGCAGCGTAGATGGTACCTCCTCTGAGCAGTTCTTC. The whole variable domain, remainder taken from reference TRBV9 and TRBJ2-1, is DSGVTQTPKHLITATGQRVTLRCSPRSGDLSVYWYQQSLDQGLQFLIQYYNGEERAKGNILERFSAQQFPDLHSELNLSSLELGDSALYFCASSVDGTSSEQFFGPGTRLTVL.

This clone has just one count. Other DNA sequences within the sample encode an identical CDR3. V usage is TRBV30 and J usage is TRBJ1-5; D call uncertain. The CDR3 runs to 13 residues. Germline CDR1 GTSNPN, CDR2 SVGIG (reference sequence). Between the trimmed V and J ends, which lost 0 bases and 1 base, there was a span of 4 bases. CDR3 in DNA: TGTGCCTGGAGTGTAGGGAGCAATCAGCCCCAGCATTTT. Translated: CAWSVGSNQPQHF.

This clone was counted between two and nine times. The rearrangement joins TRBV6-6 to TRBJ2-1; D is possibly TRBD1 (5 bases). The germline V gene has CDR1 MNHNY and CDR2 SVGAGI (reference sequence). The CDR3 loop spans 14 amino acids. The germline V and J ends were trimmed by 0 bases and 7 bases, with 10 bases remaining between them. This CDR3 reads CASSYSGLENEQFF. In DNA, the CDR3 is TGTGCCAGCAGTTACTCGGGGCTTGAGAATGAGCAGTTCTTC.

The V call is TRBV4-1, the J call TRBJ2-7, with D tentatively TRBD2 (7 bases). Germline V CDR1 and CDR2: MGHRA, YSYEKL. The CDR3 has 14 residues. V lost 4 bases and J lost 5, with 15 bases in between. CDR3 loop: CASSPSGGANEQYF. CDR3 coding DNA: TGCGCCAGCAGCCCGTCTGGGGGGGCCAACGAGCAGTACTTC.

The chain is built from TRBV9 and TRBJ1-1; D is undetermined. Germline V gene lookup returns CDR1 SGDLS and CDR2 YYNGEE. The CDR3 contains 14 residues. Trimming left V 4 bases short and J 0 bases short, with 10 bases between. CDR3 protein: CASSPGVLNTEAFF. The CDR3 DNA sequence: TGTGCCAGCAGCCCCGGGGTCCTGAACACTGAAGCTTTCTTT.

CDR3 protein: CASSHRADEQYF. CDR3 DNA: TGTGCCAGCAGCCACCGGGCGGACGAGCAGTACTTC. The J gene is TRBJ2-7, the V gene TRBV7-9; no clear D. The ends were cut back, 5 bases at V and 5 bases at J, with 10 bases in the middle. This CDR3 is built from 12 residues. Looked up from germline, CDR1 is SEHNR and CDR2 is FQNEAQ (reference sequence).